This T cell receptor (beta chain) was profiled in a study of T cells in Graves' hyperthyroidism and ophthalmopathy. Whole-study context: The blood sample was taken at first diagnosis, before treatment began. Whole-study findings and limits: Model predictions of ophthalmopathy came a median approximately 6.5 months before onset.

A word on this clonotype: Its antigen is as yet unknown.

Amplified TCR beta CDR3 regions derived from RNA transcripts. The primer set for the first-round RT-PCR of the TCR CDR3 was HTBI. One entry per CDR3 protein results from TCRdb running MiXCR on the multiplex PCR reads. The table lists about 590,000 distinct CDR3 sequences, more than 15% of them singletons. With a duration under 2 months, the hyperthyroidism was newly diagnosed in patients aged 18 to 65. The diagnoses drew upon clinical symptoms, serum thyroxine and TRAb, thyroid ultrasound and orbital computed tomography. Germline CDR1 and CDR2: SGHTA and FQGNSA. The CDR3 sequence is 15 residues long. V was pared by 7 bases and J by 2 bases, with 17 bases between.

V usage is TRBV7-2 and J usage is TRBJ1-1; weak D call: TRBD1 (5 bases). The receptor was derived from a woman in her twenties or thirties with Graves' hyperthyroidism. Sequenced material: blood. Written as DNA, the CDR3 is TGTGCCAGCACCGTCAGGTGGCAGGGCAACACTGAAGCTTTCTTT. As protein: CASTVRWQGNTEAFF.